The 29 T cell receptor beta chains below were found in one sample sequenced in a study of OX40 agonist ivuxolimab in advanced cancers. Using immunoSEQ multiplex PCR, the repertoire was profiled, and TCRdb retains in-frame clones only, with some absent. The data show about 44,000 clones, about 94% seen once. The sample consisted of CD4+ or CD8+ T cells sorted from blood, taken in a trial of the OX40 agonist ivuxolimab. These receptors all come from an adult with an advanced solid tumor such as melanoma, head and neck, liver or kidney cancer.

The chain is built from TRBV21-1 and TRBJ1-2; TRBD1, the table's D call, was not compared with the DNA. TRBV21-1 is designated a pseudogene. CDR3 length: 16 amino acids. CDR3 nucleotide sequence: TGTGCCAGCAGCAAGGCGTGGGGGCAGGTGATCTATGGCTACACCTTC. Residues: CASSKAWGQVIYGYTF.

J is TRBJ2-7 and V is TRBV19; the match to TRBD1 covers 7 bases. The CDR3 has 16 residues. Germline CDR1 and CDR2: LNHDA and SQIVND (reference sequence). V dropped 6 bases and J dropped 0; count of bases not matched to a gene: 11. The CDR3 DNA follows: TGTGCCAGTAGCGTACAGGGGCCTCGGAGCTCCTACGAGCAGTACTTC. It specifies CASSVQGPRSSYEQYF.

The chain has TRBV7-3 and TRBJ2-1; no reliable D call. Germline CDR1 is SGHTA and CDR2 is FQGTGA. Between the trimmed V and J ends, which lost 2 bases and 10 bases, there was a span of 15 bases. CDR3 length equals 14 residues. The CDR3 protein is CASSLGQIMGEQFF. The CDR3 bases are TGTGCCAGCAGCTTAGGGCAAATAATGGGGGAGCAGTTCTTC.

The chain's CDR3 is CASSPEILAGLNEQFF. The CDR3 DNA is TGTGCCAGCAGCCCGGAAATACTAGCGGGCCTTAATGAGCAGTTCTTC. The V call is TRBV4-2, the J call TRBJ2-1, with 9 bases lining up with TRBD2. Germline trimming cut 4 bases from V and 7 bases from J; bases unmatched to any gene: 11. The CDR3 sequence is 16 residues long. The germline CDR1 and CDR2 sequences are LGHNA and YNFKEQ.

CDR3 DNA sequence: TGTGCCAGCAGTGGCGACACCCTCGGGGGAGCTTTCTTT. It codes for CASSGDTLGGAFF. The V gene is TRBV2, the J gene TRBJ1-1, with D possibly matching TRBD1 (5 bases). Trimming stripped 4 bases from V and 10 bases from J, with 16 bases between. CDR1 is SNHLY, CDR2 FYNNEI, per germline. This CDR3 contains 13 residues.

The chain carries TRBV6-6 and TRBJ1-2; D gene ambiguous. Germline CDR1 MNHNY, CDR2 SVGAGI (reference sequence). The CDR3 runs to 14 residues. The V end lost 0 bases, the J end lost 3 bases, and 8 bases lay between the germline ends. CDR3 sequence reads: CASSYSRADYGYTF. For the CDR3, the DNA is TGTGCCAGCAGTTACTCGAGGGCCGACTATGGCTACACCTTC.

This sequence joins TRBV6-1 and TRBJ1-1; D is uncertain. Germline CDR1 MNHNS, CDR2 SASEGT. The CDR3 loop spans 13 amino acids. V was trimmed by 1 base and J by 4 bases, leaving 7 bases between them. CDR3 loop: CASSEEWITEAFF. The CDR3 DNA is TGTGCCAGCAGTGAAGAATGGATCACTGAAGCTTTCTTT.

This clone was seen just once. The chain links TRBV6-5 to TRBJ1-5; D remains unclear. There are 14 residues in the CDR3. Trimming cost V 5 bases and J 6 bases, with 14 bases left between them. Germline CDR1 MNHEY, CDR2 SVGAGI. The chain's CDR3 is CASSATGLLQPQHF. CDR3 bases: TGTGCCAGCAGTGCCACCGGGTTGCTTCAGCCCCAGCATTTT.

The V gene is TRBV4-3, the J gene TRBJ2-7; 7 bases align to TRBD2. The CDR3 consists of 15 residues. With V trimmed by 3 bases and J by 3 bases, 8 bases remained unmatched. CDR1 and CDR2 (germline): LGHNA, YSLEER. Here the CDR3 reads CASSQNRDYFYEQYF. The CDR3 DNA reads as TGCGCCAGCAGCCAGAACCGGGACTATTTCTACGAGCAGTACTTC.

This sequence joins TRBV15 and TRBJ2-5; 9 nucleotides line up with TRBD2. This CDR3 has 16 residues. With V trimmed by 3 bases and J by 2 bases, 7 bases remained unmatched. Germline V lookup: CDR1 LNHNV, CDR2 YYDKDF (reference sequence). This chain's CDR3 is CATSRGDTSGQETQYF. CDR3 bases: TGTGCCACCAGCAGGGGGGATACTAGCGGGCAAGAGACCCAGTACTTC.

V and J are TRBV6-5 and TRBJ2-7; D is ambiguous. There are 15 residues in the CDR3. V lost 6 bases and J lost 0, with 15 bases in between. Germline V lookup: CDR1 MNHEY, CDR2 SVGAGI. This CDR3 is CASRVYEASSYEQYF. The CDR3 DNA follows: TGTGCCAGCAGGGTTTATGAGGCAAGCTCCTACGAGCAGTACTTC.

In its sample, this clone is medium-sized (0.01 to 0.1%). The rearrangement joins TRBV11-3 to TRBJ1-2; 10 nucleotides align to TRBD1. The CDR3 runs to 14 residues. Per germline, CDR1 SGHNT and CDR2 YENEEA. V was clipped by 3 bases and J by 4 bases; unmatched bases: 2. The CDR3 nucleotides read TGTGCCAGCAGCTTGAGGGACAGGGGCTATGGCTACACCTTC. Translation: CASSLRDRGYGYTF.

The chain employs TRBV5-6 and TRBJ2-2; D may be TRBD2 (6 bases). V dropped 2 bases and J dropped 4 bases, with 15 bases sitting between them. CDR3 length equals 16 residues. Germline V lookup: CDR1 SGHDT, CDR2 YYEEEE. DNA for the CDR3: TGTGCCAGCAGCTTTGGGGTATGGGGAGGCACCGGGGAGCTGTTTTTT. It codes for CASSFGVWGGTGELFF.

The chain carries TRBV19 and TRBJ2-7; D gene uncertain. CDR1 LNHDA and CDR2 SQIVND come from the germline V gene (reference sequence). The CDR3 length is 12 residues. V gave up 5 bases and J gave up 8 bases, with 13 bases separating them. As DNA, the CDR3 is TGTGCCAGTAGTCCACGGCCCCCGCAGCAGTACTTC. This translates into CASSPRPPQQYF.

Here the CDR3 reads CASSEGPLFQETQYF. CDR3 coding DNA: TGTGCCAGCAGTGAGGGACCGCTCTTCCAAGAGACCCAGTACTTC. This chain joins TRBV7-9 and TRBJ2-5; possibly TRBD1 or TRBD2 for D (5 bases each). This CDR3 comprises 15 residues. Looked up from germline, CDR1 is SEHNR and CDR2 is FQNEAQ (reference sequence). The ends were cut back, 6 bases at V and 1 base at J, with 15 bases in the middle.

V is TRBV9 and J is TRBJ2-6; perhaps TRBD2 as D (6 bases). This CDR3 spans 16 amino acids. The germline V and J ends were trimmed by 7 bases and 4 bases, with 18 bases remaining between them. CDR1 is SGDLS and CDR2 is YYNGEE in the germline V gene. The CDR3: CASLGTGVSGANVLTF. CDR3 bases: TGTGCCAGCCTGGGGACTGGGGTATCGGGGGCCAACGTCCTGACTTTC.

The rearrangement uses TRBV9 and TRBJ1-1; D is possibly TRBD1 (6 bases). The CDR3 is 14 residues long. The V end lost 0 bases, the J end lost 4 bases, and 10 bases lay between the germline ends. In germline, CDR1 is SGDLS, CDR2 YYNGEE. The DNA for the CDR3 is TGTGCCAGCAGCGTAGGTGGCAGGGGCACTGAAGCTTTCTTT. Protein: CASSVGGRGTEAFF.

The V gene is TRBV5-5, the J gene TRBJ2-3; 7 nucleotides match TRBD1. The CDR3 loop spans 13 amino acids. Germline V lookup: CDR1 SGHKS, CDR2 YYEKEE (reference sequence). Trimming at V came to 6 bases and at J to 0 bases, leaving 1 base not matched to a gene. CDR3 in amino acids: CASNRGSTDTQYF. The CDR3 DNA reads as TGTGCCAGCAACAGGGGTAGCACAGATACGCAGTATTTT. Together with reference TRBV5-5 and TRBJ2-3, the CDR3 gives the full variable domain: DAGVTQSPTHLIKTRGQQVTLRCSPISGHKSVSWYQQVLGQGPQFIFQYYEKEERGRGNFPDRFSARQFPNYSSELNVNALLLGDSALYLCASNRGSTDTQYFGPGTRLTVL.

This chain connects TRBV27 to TRBJ2-7; D is possibly TRBD2 (6 bases). V lost 3 bases to trimming and J lost 6 bases, with 9 bases between them. CDR3 size: 12 residues. Germline CDR1 and CDR2: MNHEY and SMNVEV (reference sequence). CDR3 in amino acids: CASSFRGSEQYF. The CDR3 bases are TGTGCCAGCAGTTTTCGGGGGTCCGAGCAGTACTTC.

This chain links TRBV6-1 with TRBJ2-3; D gene ambiguous. The V gene's germline CDR1 is MNHNS and CDR2 SASEGT. The V gene lost 10 bases and the J gene lost 5 bases, with 7 bases spanning the gap. CDR3 size: 10 residues. The CDR3 is CANQQDTQYF. The CDR3, as DNA: TGTGCCAACCAACAAGATACGCAGTATTTT.

This clone appeared once. The rearrangement joins TRBV7-8 to TRBJ2-2, with 9 bases matching TRBD2. J gave up 5 bases and V 5 bases, and 9 bases lay outside the gene matches. CDR3 size: 16 residues. Germline CDR1 SGHVS, CDR2 FQNEAQ. The CDR3 protein is CASSPQWREGTGELFF. CDR3 DNA: TGTGCCAGCAGCCCCCAGTGGCGGGAGGGAACCGGGGAGCTGTTTTTT.

The rearrangement uses TRBV19 and TRBJ2-1, with a tentative D call TRBD1 (7 bases). The CDR3 extends over 16 amino acids. Germline assignment: CDR1 LNHDA and CDR2 SQIVND (reference sequence). Trimming removed 0 bases at V and 1 base at J, with 10 bases between. The CDR3 DNA follows: TGTGCCAGTAGTATAGATGCGGGACAGTCCTACAATGAGCAGTTCTTC. Translation: CASSIDAGQSYNEQFF. Complete variable domain (other parts from reference TRBV19 and TRBJ2-1): DGGITQSPKYLFRKEGQNVTLSCEQNLNHDAMYWYRQDPGQGLRLIYYSQIVNDFQKGDIAEGYSVSREKKESFPLTVTSAQKNPTAFYLCASSIDAGQSYNEQFFGPGTRLTVL.

The chain employs TRBV5-4 and TRBJ1-2, with 7 bases aligning to TRBD1. The CDR3 extends over 14 amino acids. V trimming: 4 bases; J trimming: 6 bases; junction bases outside the gene matches: 9. Per germline, CDR1 SGHNT and CDR2 YYREEE (reference sequence). The CDR3 coding sequence is TGTGCCAGCAGCATTTGGACAGGCTTGCATGGCTACACCTTC. This gives the protein CASSIWTGLHGYTF.

The chain carries TRBV5-6 and TRBJ1-1; D is possibly TRBD1 (6 bases). The length of the CDR3 is 13 residues. CDR1 is SGHDT, CDR2 YYEEEE, per germline. Trimming pared 0 bases from V and 6 bases from J, leaving 9 bases between. CDR3 DNA: TGTGCCAGCAGCTTGGCAGGGGTCCCTGAAGCTTTCTTT. Translation gives CASSLAGVPEAFF.

The CDR3 nucleotides read TGTGCCAGCAGCGCGAGCTACGAGCAGTACTTC. This codes for CASSASYEQYF. The chain joins TRBV5-6 to TRBJ2-7, with no clear D. The CDR3 is made up of 11 amino acids. The V and J ends lost 4 bases and 3 bases respectively, with 5 bases between them. Germline lookup yields CDR1 SGHDT and CDR2 YYEEEE.

The chain is built from TRBV21-1 and TRBJ1-5. TRBV21-1 is a listed pseudogene. The CDR3 is 14 amino acids. DNA of the CDR3: TGTGCCAGCAGCAATCGGCCAAGCAATCAGCCCCAGCATTTT. Translation: CASSNRPSNQPQHF.

This chain uses TRBV19 with TRBJ2-7; 12 nucleotides line up with TRBD2. CDR1 LNHDA and CDR2 SQIVND come from the germline V gene (reference sequence). The CDR3 length is 15 residues. V dropped 8 bases and J dropped 6; count of bases not matched to a gene: 11. The CDR3 loop is CASGEPGTSGSEQYF. In DNA, the CDR3 is TGTGCCAGTGGTGAACCCGGGACTAGCGGGTCCGAGCAGTACTTC.

This chain connects TRBV6-5 to TRBJ1-2; TRBD1 matches 7 bases. Germline lookup yields CDR1 MNHEY and CDR2 SVGAGI. The CDR3 runs to 16 residues. Germline trimming cut 2 bases from V and 5 bases from J; bases unmatched to any gene: 11. In DNA form, the CDR3 reads TGTGCCAGCAGTTACATTGTGGAGGGGGCATGGTATGGCTACACCTTC. This translates into CASSYIVEGAWYGYTF.

The chain joins TRBV7-2 to TRBJ2-5, with D hard to call. Looked up from germline, CDR1 is SGHTA and CDR2 is FQGNSA. The V and J ends lost 2 bases and 2 bases respectively, with 12 bases between them. The CDR3 totals 15 residues. In DNA form, the CDR3 reads TGTGCCAGCAGCTTATCCCTAAGCGAGCAAGAGACCCAGTACTTC. Protein sequence: CASSLSLSEQETQYF.